Each of the 15 T cell receptor beta chains below was sequenced from the same sample in a study of shared clonotypes between healthy human individuals. TCRdb's table, derived via immunoSEQ multiplex PCR, lists solely in-frame clones and lacks some. The sample has approximately 2,300,000 clones, around 92% seen once. Sequencing was done on a sample of naive CD4+ T cells from PBMCs. Subset meaning: CD45RA+ positively selected. The origin of the receptors is a young man in good health. Some clones in this sample may be carry-over from other donors' samples.

Note on this clone: The sample contains more than one DNA sequence encoding this CDR3. The chain recombines TRBV18 with TRBJ2-2; 7 nucleotides align to TRBD1. The CDR3 contains 16 residues. The junction had 4 bases not matched to a gene; V was cut back by 1 base and J by 2 bases. Germline CDR1 reads KGHSH; CDR2 reads LQKENI. CDR3 loop: CASSPRQGENTGELFF. The CDR3 bases are TGTGCCAGCTCACCACGGCAGGGGGAAAACACCGGGGAGCTGTTTTTT.

The rearrangement links TRBV28 to TRBJ2-5; 7 bases fit TRBD1. This CDR3 has 16 residues. In germline, CDR1 is MDHEN, CDR2 SYDVKM. V lost 3 bases, J lost 0 bases, and 7 bases stayed unmatched. This CDR3 reads CASSFAGRGYQETQYF. CDR3 DNA sequence: TGTGCCAGCAGTTTCGCGGGCAGGGGGTACCAAGAGACCCAGTACTTC.

This sequence joins TRBV28 and TRBJ1-1; D unresolved. Germline CDR1 MDHEN, CDR2 SYDVKM. The CDR3 is 12 amino acids. Trimming pared 3 bases from V and 7 bases from J, leaving 9 bases between. CDR3 DNA sequence: TGTGCCAGCAGTTTCGAGGATTATGAAGCTTTCTTT. Translating it yields CASSFEDYEAFF. Filled out from reference TRBV28 and TRBJ1-1, the complete variable domain reads DVKVTQSSRYLVKRTGEKVFLECVQDMDHENMFWYRQDPGLGLRLIYFSYDVKMKEKGDIPEGYSVSREKKERFSLILESASTNQTSMYLCASSFEDYEAFFGQGTRLTVV.

The chain links TRBV6-1 to TRBJ2-2; D is possibly TRBD1 (5 bases). V shed 5 bases and J shed 0 bases, with 10 bases lying between them. Germline assignment: CDR1 MNHNS and CDR2 SASEGT. The CDR3 consists of 15 residues. CDR3 sequence reads: CASSPLGPNTGELFF. The CDR3 nucleotides read TGTGCCAGCAGTCCCTTGGGGCCGAACACCGGGGAGCTGTTTTTT.

The chain couples TRBV29-1 to TRBJ2-6; 11 nucleotides line up with TRBD1. CDR1 is SQVTM and CDR2 is ANQGSEA in the germline V gene. CDR3 length equals 16 residues. Germline trimming cut 7 bases from V and 2 bases from J; bases unmatched to any gene: 7. CDR3 sequence reads: CSAARTGGAGANVLTF. The CDR3 nucleotides read TGCAGCGCTGCCCGGACAGGGGGCGCTGGGGCCAACGTCCTGACTTTC.

V and J are TRBV5-1 and TRBJ2-1; no firm D call. V was trimmed by 4 bases and J by 5 bases, leaving 16 bases between them. Germline CDR1 SGHRS, CDR2 YFSETQ. The length of the CDR3 is 15 residues. CDR3 in amino acids: CASSPEGMANNEQFF. CDR3 in DNA: TGCGCCAGCAGCCCGGAAGGGATGGCTAACAATGAGCAGTTCTTC.

The V gene is TRBV5-1, the J gene TRBJ1-2, with unresolved D. In germline, CDR1 is SGHRS, CDR2 YFSETQ. The CDR3 extends over 15 amino acids. Deletions cut 0 bases from V and 8 bases from J, with 17 bases between. The CDR3 loop is CASSLAENPKWGYTF. CDR3 nucleotide sequence: TGCGCCAGCAGCTTGGCAGAGAACCCCAAGTGGGGCTACACCTTC.

The V and J genes are TRBV28 and TRBJ2-7, with D possibly being TRBD1 (6 bases). From germline, CDR1 is MDHEN and CDR2 SYDVKM. Trimming left V 2 bases short and J 7 bases short, with 18 bases between. CDR3 length: 15 amino acids. CDR3 loop: CASSLGGLALTEQYF. CDR3 coding DNA: TGTGCCAGCAGTTTAGGGGGCTTGGCCCTGACAGAGCAGTACTTC.

The chain uses TRBV28 and TRBJ1-2; no clear D. The CDR3 totals 13 residues. Per germline, CDR1 MDHEN and CDR2 SYDVKM. V lost 6 bases to trimming and J lost 6 bases, with 14 bases between them. CDR3 nucleotides: TGTGCCAGCAGATTGGACGGGTACGATGGCTACACCTTC. It is translated as CASRLDGYDGYTF.

The chain carries TRBV13 and TRBJ2-7, with D possibly TRBD2 on 6 matching bases. Trimming stripped 7 bases from V and 0 bases from J, with 16 bases between. CDR3 length: 15 amino acids. Germline CDR1 is PRHDT and CDR2 is FYEKMQ (reference sequence). The CDR3 coding sequence is TGTGCCAGCATGGAAATGGGGGGAAGCTCCTACGAGCAGTACTTC. This encodes CASMEMGGSSYEQYF.

V and J are TRBV5-4 and TRBJ2-5; 8 bases fit TRBD1. Germline V gene sequence: CDR1 SGHNT, CDR2 YYREEE (reference sequence). Trimming cost V 0 bases and J 5 bases; bases outside gene matches: 9. The CDR3 consists of 16 residues. Here the CDR3 reads CASSLGSGGAGETQYF. Written as DNA, the CDR3 is TGTGCCAGCAGCTTGGGTTCAGGGGGCGCGGGTGAGACCCAGTACTTC.

The chain combines TRBV19 with TRBJ2-1; TRBD1 agrees at 9 bases. In germline, CDR1 is LNHDA, CDR2 SQIVND (reference sequence). The CDR3 runs to 14 residues. With V trimmed by 5 bases and J by 9 bases, 8 bases remained unmatched. The CDR3 nucleotides read TGTGCCAGTAGTGCGGGGACAGGGCTCAGTGAGCAGTTCTTC. Translation: CASSAGTGLSEQFF.

The J gene is TRBJ1-4, the V gene TRBV28, with a possible D match to TRBD1 (5 bases). Trimming took 6 bases from V and 8 from J, leaving 13 bases between them. CDR1 and CDR2 (germline): MDHEN, SYDVKM. This CDR3 contains 13 residues. CDR3 in DNA: TGTGCCAGCAGCCCCGGGGCGAACGAAAAACTGTTTTTT. It codes for CASSPGANEKLFF.

V is TRBV4-1 and J is TRBJ1-5, with a weak D call TRBD1 (6 bases). V dropped 1 base and J dropped 2 bases, with 15 bases sitting between them. The length of the CDR3 is 17 residues. Germline values: CDR1 MGHRA, CDR2 YSYEKL. Here the CDR3 reads CASSQGGHPGGNQPQHF. CDR3 coding DNA: TGCGCCAGCAGCCAAGGGGGACATCCAGGGGGCAATCAGCCCCAGCATTTT.

The rearrangement links TRBV30 to TRBJ1-2; D might be TRBD1 (5 bases). In germline, CDR1 is GTSNPN, CDR2 SVGIG (reference sequence). The length of the CDR3 is 13 residues. The V end lost 4 bases, the J end lost 4 bases, and 13 bases lay between the germline ends. The CDR3 reads CAWTGGRSYGYTF. Here the CDR3 DNA reads TGTGCCTGGACGGGGGGGAGGAGCTATGGCTACACCTTC.